The 19 T cell receptor beta chains in this list originate from one sample, sequenced in a study of T cell responses to AZD1222 COVID-19 vaccine. Sequencing used immunoSEQ multiplex PCR; TCRdb keeps in-frame clones, though not all of them. This sample has over 50,000 clones; 84% occur once, and the top ten carry over 20%. The sample here was peripheral blood, taken on day 0 of AZD1222 vaccination. The receptors shown here come from an adult in good health.

The rearrangement links TRBV9 to TRBJ2-7; 7 bases align to TRBD1. CDR1 and CDR2 from the germline V gene are SGDLS and YYNGEE. CDR3 length equals 14 residues. The V segment lost 4 bases and the J segment 1 base; nucleotides outside the gene matches: 5. CDR3: CASSTSGQSYEQYF. The DNA of the CDR3 is TGTGCCAGCAGCACCTCGGGACAGTCCTACGAGCAGTACTTC. Filled out from reference TRBV9 and TRBJ2-7, the complete variable domain reads DSGVTQTPKHLITATGQRVTLRCSPRSGDLSVYWYQQSLDQGLQFLIQYYNGEERAKGNILERFSAQQFPDLHSELNLSSLELGDSALYFCASSTSGQSYEQYFGPGTRLTVT.

The chain joins TRBV6-2 or TRBV6-3 to TRBJ2-1; TRBD2 agrees at 16 bases. Trimming took 5 bases from V and 8 from J; bases not matched to a gene: 6. Germline V gene data show CDR1 as MNHEY and CDR2 as SVGEGT. The CDR3 loop spans 16 amino acids. Here the CDR3 reads CASSAGTSGRVDEQFF. The CDR3 DNA reads as TGTGCCAGCAGTGCCGGGACTAGCGGGAGGGTCGATGAGCAGTTCTTC.

The genes are TRBV7-9 and TRBJ2-5; 7 bases agree with TRBD1. The CDR3 loop spans 16 amino acids. Germline trimming cut 5 bases from V and 5 bases from J; bases unmatched to any gene: 14. Per the germline V gene, CDR1 is SEHNR and CDR2 is FQNEAQ (reference sequence). The CDR3 region is CASSPPGQDSSETQYF. The CDR3 DNA follows: TGTGCCAGCAGCCCTCCCGGACAGGACTCTAGTGAGACCCAGTACTTC.

The V call is TRBV5-1, the J call TRBJ2-1; unclear D gene. V shed 0 bases and J shed 6 bases, with 7 bases lying between them. The CDR3 contains 13 residues. The germline V gene has CDR1 SGHRS and CDR2 YFSETQ. The CDR3 region has the DNA TGCGCCAGCAGCTTGGGCTTTTCCAATGAGCAGTTCTTC. It specifies CASSLGFSNEQFF.

The chain combines TRBV24-1 with TRBJ2-1, with 10 bases lining up with TRBD2. Losses at the gene ends were 3 bases for V and 8 bases for J; bases not matched to a gene: 18. The CDR3 covers 19 residues. Germline V lookup: CDR1 KGHDR, CDR2 SFDVKD. DNA of the CDR3: TGTGCCACCAGTGATCCACTCCCCGCCCTAGCGGGAGCGGTCGATGAGCAGTTCTTC. Protein sequence: CATSDPLPALAGAVDEQFF.

This clone was counted between two and nine times. V is TRBV5-1 and J is TRBJ1-2; D perhaps matches TRBD1 (6 bases). CDR1 SGHRS and CDR2 YFSETQ come from the germline V gene. V was clipped by 4 bases and J by 0 bases, with 10 bases between them. The CDR3 has 14 residues. The CDR3 nucleotides are TGCGCCAGCAGCCTGTGGGGGCCTAACTATGGCTACACCTTC. This translates into CASSLWGPNYGYTF.

The sample holds one count of this clone. V gene TRBV7-6 combines with J gene TRBJ2-3; 11 nucleotides line up with TRBD2. The V gene's germline CDR1 is SGHVS and CDR2 FNYEAQ. There are 18 residues in the CDR3. The ends lost 3 bases at V and 0 bases at J; junction bases unmatched: 8. CDR3 protein: CASSLLDGTSGSTDTQYF. Written as DNA, the CDR3 is TGTGCCAGCAGCTTGCTCGACGGGACTAGCGGTAGCACAGATACGCAGTATTTT.

V and J are TRBV4-1 and TRBJ2-5, with 13 positions matching TRBD2. Germline V lookup: CDR1 MGHRA, CDR2 YSYEKL. The length of the CDR3 is 17 residues. V shed 3 bases and J 2 bases; nucleotides not matched to a gene: 6. Written as DNA, the CDR3 is TGCGCCAGCAGCCAGAGGACTAGCGGGAGCACACAAGAGACCCAGTACTTC. This codes for CASSQRTSGSTQETQYF.

The chain combines TRBV18 with TRBJ1-5, with 9 bases fitting TRBD1. Germline V gene lookup returns CDR1 KGHSH and CDR2 LQKENI. This CDR3 is built from 15 residues. With V trimmed by 4 bases and J by 4 bases, 5 bases remained unmatched. CDR3 nucleotides: TGTGCCAGCTCACGGGGGACAGGGCCAAATCAGCCCCAGCATTTT. Amino acids: CASSRGTGPNQPQHF. Looking up the rest from reference TRBV18 and TRBJ1-5 gives the full variable domain: NAGVMQNPRHLVRRRGQEARLRCSPMKGHSHVYWYRQLPEEGLKFMVYLQKENIIDESGMPKERFSAEFPKEGPSILRIQQVVRGDSAAYFCASSRGTGPNQPQHFGDGTRLSIL.

The rearrangement links TRBV5-1 to TRBJ2-5, with 7 bases fitting TRBD2. Germline CDR1 reads SGHRS; CDR2 reads YFSETQ. The V gene end was trimmed by 4 bases and the J gene end by 3 bases; junction bases not matched to a gene: 12. This CDR3 region has 16 residues. In DNA form, the CDR3 reads TGCGCCAGCAGCCCCAGACTAGCAGGAAGGGAAGAGACCCAGTACTTC. It is translated as CASSPRLAGREETQYF. The full variable domain, with the rest looked up from reference TRBV5-1 and TRBJ2-5, is KAGVTQTPRYLIKTRGQQVTLSCSPISGHRSVSWYQQTPGQGLQFLFEYFSETQRNKGNFPGRFSGRQFSNSRSEMNVSTLELGDSALYLCASSPRLAGREETQYFGPGTRLLVL.

The chain carries TRBV27 and TRBJ2-2, with D possibly being TRBD2 (5 bases). Trimming left V 6 bases short and J 2 bases short, with 10 bases between. The CDR3 totals 14 residues. CDR1 and CDR2 (germline): MNHEY, SMNVEV (reference sequence). CDR3 sequence reads: CASRWEPNTGELFF. DNA of the CDR3: TGTGCCAGCAGATGGGAGCCAAACACCGGGGAGCTGTTTTTT.

This chain links TRBV11-3 with TRBJ2-2; D possibly corresponds to TRBD2 (6 bases). CDR3 size: 15 residues. V was trimmed by 5 bases and J by 6 bases, leaving 16 bases between them. From germline, CDR1 is SGHNT and CDR2 YENEEA. CDR3 sequence (DNA): TGTGCCAGCAGCGAAAGACAGAGGAGGGCCGGGGAGCTGTTTTTT. Translated, it gives CASSERQRRAGELFF.

The chain carries TRBV3-1 (or the pseudogene TRBV3-2) and TRBJ2-5; possibly TRBD1 or TRBD2 for D (5 bases each). The length of the CDR3 is 14 residues. V gave up 3 bases and J gave up 0 bases, with 8 bases separating them. Germline V CDR1 and CDR2: LGHDT, YNNKEL (reference sequence). CDR3: CASSHGGYQETQYF. CDR3 bases: TGTGCCAGCAGCCATGGGGGATACCAAGAGACCCAGTACTTC.

This clone has a single count. CDR3 loop: CASSASLAGFYNEQFF. CDR3 sequence (DNA): TGTGCCAGTAGCGCTTCGCTAGCGGGGTTCTACAATGAGCAGTTCTTC. The V and J genes are TRBV19 and TRBJ2-1; 9 bases agree with TRBD2. V shed 6 bases and J 3 bases; nucleotides not matched to a gene: 9. The germline gives CDR1 LNHDA, CDR2 SQIVND (reference sequence). This CDR3 region has 16 residues.

The chain uses TRBV3-1 (or the pseudogene TRBV3-2) and TRBJ2-1; TRBD2 might be the D (6 bases). V was pared by 4 bases and J by 7 bases, with 17 bases between. Germline V gene sequence: CDR1 LGHDT, CDR2 YNNKEL (reference sequence). The CDR3 totals 15 residues. DNA for the CDR3: TGTGCCAGCAGCCCGGACTATAGGAGCGAGAATGAGCAGTTCTTC. Protein product: CASSPDYRSENEQFF.

J is TRBJ2-3 and V is TRBV9; 10 bases agree with TRBD2. Germline V gene sequence: CDR1 SGDLS, CDR2 YYNGEE. Trimming took 3 bases from V and 1 from J; bases not matched to a gene: 2. CDR3 length equals 15 residues. The chain's CDR3 is CASSAGTSGTDTQYF. The CDR3 region has the DNA TGTGCCAGCAGCGCAGGGACTAGCGGCACAGATACGCAGTATTTT. Full variable domain (remainder filled in from reference TRBV9 and TRBJ2-3): DSGVTQTPKHLITATGQRVTLRCSPRSGDLSVYWYQQSLDQGLQFLIQYYNGEERAKGNILERFSAQQFPDLHSELNLSSLELGDSALYFCASSAGTSGTDTQYFGPGTRLTVL.

V usage is TRBV19 and J usage is TRBJ2-2, with D uncertain. The germline gives CDR1 LNHDA, CDR2 SQIVND (reference sequence). Trimming took off 5 bases at V and 1 base at J, with 2 bases between the two ends. The CDR3 runs 12 residues. The CDR3 coding sequence is TGTGCCAGTAGTCTGAACACCGGGGAGCTGTTTTTT. It translates to CASSLNTGELFF.

The chain employs TRBV27 and TRBJ1-5; TRBD1 matches at 12 bases. V lost 4 bases to trimming and J lost 6 bases; unmatched junction nucleotides: 4. Germline V gene sequence: CDR1 MNHEY, CDR2 SMNVEV (reference sequence). The CDR3 runs to 15 residues. CDR3 sequence reads: CASSSGTGGGQPQHF. The CDR3 nucleotides read TGTGCCAGCAGTTCCGGGACAGGGGGCGGTCAGCCCCAGCATTTT.

V and J are TRBV5-8 and TRBJ1-4, with D perhaps matching TRBD1 (5 bases). CDR3 length: 16 amino acids. V dropped 4 bases and J dropped 8 bases, with 21 bases sitting between them. Germline assignment: CDR1 SGHTS and CDR2 YDEGEE. The CDR3 loop reads CASSPRGEGAKEKLFF. The CDR3 coding sequence is TGTGCCAGCAGCCCGAGGGGAGAAGGGGCGAAGGAAAAACTGTTTTTT.